The TCR beta chain under discussion was sequenced for a study of neoadjuvant anti-PD-1 for oral cavity cancer. From germline, CDR1 is SGHTA and CDR2 FQGNSA. V gave up 3 bases and J gave up 4 bases, with 15 bases separating them. This CDR3 spans 15 amino acids. Repertoires were generated with immunoSEQ multiplex PCR, while TCRdb's copy carries only in-frame clones and drops some. The sample carries about 14,000 clones, less than 80% recorded once. The clonotype comes from a person aged 40 to 85 with oral cavity squamous cell carcinoma. The chain couples TRBV7-2 to TRBJ1-2, with no clear D. The sample was PBMCs, taken before nivolumab (anti-PD-1) treatment. CDR3 DNA: TGTGCCAGCAGCTTTGGGCCTCCAAGTCTCTATGGCTACACCTTC. Translation: CASSFGPPSLYGYTF.